Described below is a single T cell receptor beta chain sequence and its context. This sample was included in a study of blood T cell repertoires in COVID-19. Turning to the study itself: Samples taken during acute and convalescent COVID-19 were collected in the United States, Italy and Spain. Nucleic acid was either cDNA or gDNA, and it came from T cells, B-cell-depleted T cells, or PBMCs.

As handled by the study authors: Estimates of nucleated cell counts were drawn from the amplification of reference gene primers. Repertoires were generated with immunoSEQ multiplex PCR, while TCRdb's copy carries only in-frame clones and drops some. V, J and clone size derive from that table, while D and trimming were established from the DNA sequence. The sample records under 95,000 clones, around 87% being singletons. The germline gives CDR1 SGHVS, CDR2 FQNEAQ. The CDR3 covers 15 residues. V dropped 2 bases and J dropped 5 bases, with 12 bases sitting between them. The sample comprised peripheral blood. The sequence came from a human donor with acute or convalescent COVID-19. The donor label of this sample is uncertain. The chain joins TRBV7-8 to TRBJ1-4, with D uncertain. The CDR3 nucleotides read TGTGCCAGCAGCTTATCCGAGACTAAGAATGAAAAACTGTTTTTT. Amino acids: CASSLSETKNEKLFF.